This T cell receptor (beta chain) was captured in a study of blood T cell repertoires in COVID-19. Study overall: Some COVID-19 samples were acute and others convalescent; all came from the United States, Italy and Spain. PBMCs, B-cell-depleted T cells, or T cells were the source of the cDNA or gDNA that made up the material.

The CDR3 consists of 14 residues. From germline, CDR1 is MNHEY and CDR2 SVGEGT. V lost 0 bases and J 5 bases, leaving 8 bases between the germline ends. Generated by immunoSEQ multiplex PCR, the TCRdb table keeps only in-frame clones and is missing some. The table includes about 150,000 clones, approximately 87% detected once. The material sequenced was peripheral blood. The chain is built from TRBV6-2 or TRBV6-3 and TRBJ1-3; D is possibly TRBD1 (5 bases). This TCR came from a man older than 75 with acute or convalescent COVID-19. CDR3 sequence reads: CASSYSAGRNTIYF. As DNA, the CDR3 is TGTGCCAGCAGTTACTCGGCAGGGAGAAACACCATATATTTT.